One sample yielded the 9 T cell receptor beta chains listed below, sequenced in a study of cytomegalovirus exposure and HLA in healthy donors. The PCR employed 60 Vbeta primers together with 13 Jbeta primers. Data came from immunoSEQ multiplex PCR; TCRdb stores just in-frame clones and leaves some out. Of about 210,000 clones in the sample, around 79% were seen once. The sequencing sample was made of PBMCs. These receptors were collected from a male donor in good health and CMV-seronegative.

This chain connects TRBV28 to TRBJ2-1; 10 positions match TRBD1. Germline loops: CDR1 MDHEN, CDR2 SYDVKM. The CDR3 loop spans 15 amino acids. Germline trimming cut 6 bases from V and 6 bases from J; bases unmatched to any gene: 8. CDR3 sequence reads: CASRQGQGYFNEQFF. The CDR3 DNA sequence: TGTGCCAGCAGACAGGGACAGGGGTATTTCAATGAGCAGTTCTTC.

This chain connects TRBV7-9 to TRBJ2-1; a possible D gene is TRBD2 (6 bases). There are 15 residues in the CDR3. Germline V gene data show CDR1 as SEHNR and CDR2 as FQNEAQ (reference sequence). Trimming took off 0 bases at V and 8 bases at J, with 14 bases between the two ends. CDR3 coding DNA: TGTGCCAGCAGCTTAGCGCTGACTAGTGACGATGAGCAGTTCTTC. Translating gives CASSLALTSDDEQFF.

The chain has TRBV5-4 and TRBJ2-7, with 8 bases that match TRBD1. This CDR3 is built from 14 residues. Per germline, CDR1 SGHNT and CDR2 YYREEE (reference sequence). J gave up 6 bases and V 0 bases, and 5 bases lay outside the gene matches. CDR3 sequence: CASSLAQGAVEQYF. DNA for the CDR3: TGTGCCAGCAGCTTGGCCCAGGGGGCGGTCGAGCAGTACTTC.

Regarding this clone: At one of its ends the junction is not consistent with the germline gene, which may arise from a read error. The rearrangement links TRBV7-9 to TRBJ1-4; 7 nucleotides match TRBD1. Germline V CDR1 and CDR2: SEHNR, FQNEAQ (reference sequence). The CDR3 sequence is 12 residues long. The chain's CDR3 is CSSSLDGTALFF. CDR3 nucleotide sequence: TGTTCCAGCAGCTTAGACGGGACAGCACTGTTTTTT.

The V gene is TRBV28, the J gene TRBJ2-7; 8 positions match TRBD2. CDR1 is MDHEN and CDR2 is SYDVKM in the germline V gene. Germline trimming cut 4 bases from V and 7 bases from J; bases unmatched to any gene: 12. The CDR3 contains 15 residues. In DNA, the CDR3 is TGTGCCAGCAGTTACAATAGCGGGAACCCTTGGGAGCAGTACTTC. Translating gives CASSYNSGNPWEQYF.

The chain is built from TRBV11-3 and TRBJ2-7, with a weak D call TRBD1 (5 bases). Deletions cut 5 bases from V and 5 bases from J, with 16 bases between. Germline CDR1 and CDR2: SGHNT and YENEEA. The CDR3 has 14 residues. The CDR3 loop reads CASSPSFGANEQYF. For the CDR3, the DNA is TGTGCCAGCAGCCCCAGTTTTGGGGCCAACGAGCAGTACTTC.

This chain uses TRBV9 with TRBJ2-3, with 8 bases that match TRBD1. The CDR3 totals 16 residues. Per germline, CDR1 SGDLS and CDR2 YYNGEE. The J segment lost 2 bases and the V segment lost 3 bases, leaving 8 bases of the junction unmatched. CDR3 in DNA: TGTGCCAGCAGCGCGGGGGACAGGATAGACACAGATACGCAGTATTTT. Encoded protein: CASSAGDRIDTDTQYF. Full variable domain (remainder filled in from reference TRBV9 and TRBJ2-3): DSGVTQTPKHLITATGQRVTLRCSPRSGDLSVYWYQQSLDQGLQFLIQYYNGEERAKGNILERFSAQQFPDLHSELNLSSLELGDSALYFCASSAGDRIDTDTQYFGPGTRLTVL.

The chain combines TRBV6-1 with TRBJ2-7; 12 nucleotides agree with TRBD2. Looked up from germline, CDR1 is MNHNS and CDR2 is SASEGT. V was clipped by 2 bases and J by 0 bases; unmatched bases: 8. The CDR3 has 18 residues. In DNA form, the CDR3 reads TGTGCCAGCAGTGAAAGGACTAGCGGGGCCCCCAGCTCCTACGAGCAGTACTTC. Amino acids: CASSERTSGAPSSYEQYF.

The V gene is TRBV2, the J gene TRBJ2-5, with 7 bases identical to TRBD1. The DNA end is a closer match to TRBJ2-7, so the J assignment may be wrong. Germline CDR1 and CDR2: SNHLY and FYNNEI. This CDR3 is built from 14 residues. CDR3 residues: CASSDWDSSYEQYF. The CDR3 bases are TGTGCCAGCAGTGATTGGGACAGCTCCTACGAGCAGTACTTC.